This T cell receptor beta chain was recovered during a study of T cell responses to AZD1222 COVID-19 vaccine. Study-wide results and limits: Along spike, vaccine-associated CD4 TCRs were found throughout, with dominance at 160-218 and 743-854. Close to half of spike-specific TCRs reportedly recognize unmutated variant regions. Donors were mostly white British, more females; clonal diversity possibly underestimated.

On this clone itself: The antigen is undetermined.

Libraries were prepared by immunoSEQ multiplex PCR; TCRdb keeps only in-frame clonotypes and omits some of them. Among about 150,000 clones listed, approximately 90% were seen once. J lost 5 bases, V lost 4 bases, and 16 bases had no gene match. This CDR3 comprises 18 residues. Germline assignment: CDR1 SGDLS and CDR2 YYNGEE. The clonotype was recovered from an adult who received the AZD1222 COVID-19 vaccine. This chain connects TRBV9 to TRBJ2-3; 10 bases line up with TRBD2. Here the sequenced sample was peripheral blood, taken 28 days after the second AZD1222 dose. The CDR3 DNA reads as TGTGCCAGCAGCCCTTCCCCGCTACTAGCGGGGTTCTTAGATACGCAGTATTTT. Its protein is CASSPSPLLAGFLDTQYF.